The clone carrying this TCR beta chain was observed a handful of times. For TCR beta, libraries came from iRepertoire HTBI primers and Arm-PCR of CDR3 regions. TCRdb re-called the multiplex PCR reads with MiXCR, one entry per CDR3 protein. This sample has 500,000 to 800,000 distinct CDR3 sequences, with 30% found just once. This entry is derived from a study of regulatory T cells in long-lasting Graves disease. CDR3 length: 16 residues. CDR1 and CDR2 from the germline V gene are MNHEY and SVGAGI. V shed 0 bases and J shed 0 bases, with 9 bases lying between them. Time point here: persistent/refractory GD, antithyroid drugs over 5 years with positive TRAb. Preparation of the TCR library used RNA extracted from PBMCs.

The receptor comes from a female donor with Graves disease. V gene TRBV6-5 combines with J gene TRBJ1-5; tentatively, D is TRBD1 (6 bases). The starting material was peripheral blood mononuclear cells (PBMCs), obtained when the disease was refractory, from a patient treated with antithyroid drugs. The CDR3 region has the DNA TGTGCCAGCAGTTACTCAGGGGGAAATAGCAATCAGCCCCAGCATTTT. This encodes CASSYSGGNSNQPQHF.